Only one count was recorded for the clone carrying this T cell receptor (beta chain). From germline, CDR1 is SQVTM and CDR2 ANQGSEA. The CDR3 totals 17 residues. Trimming stripped 6 bases from V and 0 bases from J, with 22 bases between. The sample originates from a study of OX40 agonist ivuxolimab in advanced cancers. For the study at large: Patients achieving partial responses numbered three: one hepatocellular carcinoma case and two cutaneous melanoma cases.

TCRdb's copy holds only in-frame clones and misses some; the assay was immunoSEQ multiplex PCR. The table has just under 75,000 clones, around 90% seen once. The receptor was isolated from an adult with an advanced solid tumor such as melanoma, head and neck, liver or kidney cancer. The genes are TRBV29-1 and TRBJ2-3; tentative D call: TRBD2 (5 bases). Sequenced here: CD4+ or CD8+ T cells sorted from blood, sampled in a trial of the OX40 agonist ivuxolimab. CDR3 protein: CSVALWAGGASTDTQYF. Here the CDR3 DNA reads TGCAGCGTCGCATTGTGGGCCGGAGGAGCTAGCACAGATACGCAGTATTTT.